A single sample gave rise to the 31 T cell receptor beta chains below, sequenced in a study of T cell repertoires in cytomegalovirus infection. TCRdb re-called the reads through MiXCR, storing one row per CDR3 protein. The sample yields about 680,000 distinct CDR3 sequences, 20% to 30% seen once. Sample: CD8+ T cells from PBMCs. The source of these receptors is a human donor in good health (CMV status not recorded). Some clones in this sample may be carry-over from other donors' samples.

The chain links TRBV12-3 or TRBV12-4 to TRBJ2-7, with 14 bases matching TRBD2. J lost 6 bases, V lost 5 bases, and 15 bases had no gene match. The CDR3 is 18 residues long. DNA of the CDR3: TGTGCCAGCAGTGCTGGGACTAGCGGGGGACTCTACCCTCGCGAGCAGTACTTC. Translating gives CASSAGTSGGLYPREQYF.

The genes are TRBV7-8 and TRBJ2-7; D is possibly TRBD2 (6 bases). The germline V gene has CDR1 SGHVS and CDR2 FQNEAQ. The CDR3 covers 14 residues. Trimming cost V 10 bases and J 4 bases, with 20 bases left between them. CDR3 sequence reads: CANTLGTGEYEQYF. CDR3 sequence (DNA): TGTGCCAACACTCTAGGGACGGGGGAGTACGAGCAGTACTTC. Combining the CDR3 with reference TRBV7-8 and TRBJ2-7 gives the whole variable domain GAGVSQSPRYKVAKRGQDVALRCDPISGHVSLFWYQQALGQGPEFLTYFQNEAQLDKSGLPSDRFFAERPEGSVSTLKIQRTQQEDSAVYLCANTLGTGEYEQYFGPGTRLTVT.

In the case of this clonotype: A much more abundant neighbour one base away suggests this may be a read error. Here the CDR3 omits its conserved ending phenylalanine or tryptophan, so a read error is the likely source. The gene calls are TRBV7-6 and TRBJ2-1; 9 nucleotides match TRBD1. Germline loops: CDR1 SGHVS, CDR2 FNYEAQ. This CDR3 has 16 residues. The ends lost 5 bases at V and 4 bases at J; junction bases unmatched: 9. This CDR3 reads CASSPLGQGYYNEQFL. CDR3 coding DNA: TGTGCCAGCAGCCCACTGGGACAGGGATATTACAATGAGCAGTTCCTC.

This clonotype was counted only a few times. This sequence joins TRBV7-9 and TRBJ2-3; weak D call: TRBD2 (7 bases). Trimming took off 6 bases at V and 1 base at J, with 14 bases between the two ends. The CDR3 runs to 15 residues. Per germline, CDR1 SEHNR and CDR2 FQNEAQ (reference sequence). CDR3 amino acids: CASSDEGGGTDTQYF. The CDR3 nucleotides are TGTGCCAGCAGTGACGAGGGGGGGGGCACAGATACGCAGTATTTT.

This clonotype turned up a few times. This chain links TRBV7-9 with TRBJ1-2; 9 bases map to TRBD1. V dropped 5 bases and J dropped 2; count of bases not matched to a gene: 6. The CDR3 sequence is 15 residues long. Germline V CDR1 and CDR2: SEHNR, FQNEAQ (reference sequence). As DNA, the CDR3 is TGTGCCAGCAGCCACCGGGACAGGGTGAACTATGGCTACACCTTC. Translation: CASSHRDRVNYGYTF.

A note on this clonotype: This may be a read error: a much more frequent sequence differs by one nucleotide. The chain employs TRBV6-5 and TRBJ2-1, with 8 bases matching TRBD1. Germline V gene lookup returns CDR1 MNHEY and CDR2 SVGAGI. There are 15 residues in the CDR3. As DNA, the CDR3 is TGTGCCAACAGTCTCTCCGGACAGGGTCGGAATGAGCAGTTCTTC. Amino acids: CANSLSGQGRNEQFF.

This clonotype was counted many times. This CDR3 reads CASSSRDREYGELFF. CDR3 bases: TGTGCCAGCAGCTCACGGGACAGGGAATACGGGGAGCTGTTTTTT. The chain couples TRBV7-6 to TRBJ2-2; 9 bases are a match to TRBD1. The germline CDR1 and CDR2 sequences are SGHVS and FNYEAQ. The V and J ends lost 4 bases and 7 bases, in that order; junction bases with no gene match: 7. CDR3 length equals 15 residues.

This clonotype has a count of ten or more. This chain uses TRBV7-9 with TRBJ2-7; 7 bases match TRBD1. CDR1 and CDR2 from the germline V gene are SEHNR and FQNEAQ (reference sequence). The CDR3 is 13 residues long. The trim removed 4 bases at V and 3 bases at J, leaving 3 bases unmatched. The CDR3 reads CASSSRDSYEQYV. CDR3 bases: TGTGCCAGCAGCTCCCGGGACAGCTACGAGCAGTACGTC.

V gene TRBV5-5 combines with J gene TRBJ2-1; the match to TRBD2 covers 8 bases. The CDR3 is 16 residues long. Germline assignment: CDR1 SGHKS and CDR2 YYEKEE (reference sequence). The V and J ends lost 0 bases and 8 bases, in that order; junction bases with no gene match: 10. The CDR3 DNA reads as TGTGCCAGCAGCTTGGTTCCGGGGGGGTCCCACGATGAGCAGTTCTTC. Translated, it gives CASSLVPGGSHDEQFF.

This clonotype came up a few times. The rearrangement links TRBV5-4 to TRBJ2-1; D not certain. Germline assignment: CDR1 SGHNT and CDR2 YYREEE (reference sequence). The CDR3 sequence is 16 residues long. V was trimmed by 0 bases and J by 3 bases, leaving 13 bases between them. The CDR3 loop reads CASSLDSDPRYNEQFF. The CDR3 DNA is TGTGCCAGCAGCTTGGATTCAGACCCGCGCTACAATGAGCAGTTCTTC.

This rearrangement joins TRBV25-1 to TRBJ1-2; D is undetermined. The CDR3 is made up of 12 amino acids. Germline V lookup: CDR1 MGHDK, CDR2 SYGVNS. Trimming shortened V by 8 bases and J by 8 bases, and 15 bases separated the two germline ends. This CDR3 is CASYSGKWGYTF. Written as DNA, the CDR3 is TGTGCCAGCTATTCAGGAAAATGGGGCTACACCTTC.

This clonotype was seen only once. No conserved phenylalanine or tryptophan is present at the end of the CDR3, so a read error is the likely explanation. This chain joins TRBV6-2 or TRBV6-3 and TRBJ2-5; tentatively, D is TRBD2 (6 bases). The V and J ends lost 8 bases and 5 bases respectively, with 18 bases between them. This CDR3 is built from 14 residues. Germline V gene sequence: CDR1 MNHEY, CDR2 SVGEGT. The CDR3 DNA follows: TGTGCCAGCCTCGAGGAGGGATTGGAGGAGACCCAGTACTCC. It codes for CASLEEGLEETQYS.

This clonotype was recorded many times. The chain carries TRBV6-2 or TRBV6-3 and TRBJ2-7; D is possibly TRBD1 (5 bases). Per the germline V gene, CDR1 is MNHEY and CDR2 is SVGEGT. The CDR3 contains 14 residues. Trimming took off 7 bases at V and 1 base at J, with 14 bases between the two ends. The CDR3 loop reads CASTPWGSSYEQYF. CDR3 bases: TGTGCCAGCACCCCTTGGGGCAGTTCCTACGAGCAGTACTTC.

The gene calls are TRBV14 and TRBJ1-2, with D possibly TRBD1 on 5 matching bases. This CDR3 is 17 amino acids long. V gave up 4 bases and J gave up 1 base, with 19 bases separating them. Germline V lookup: CDR1 SGHDN, CDR2 FVKESK. The CDR3 nucleotides are TGTGCCAGCAGCCGCCAAGGGTCCAGGGTGGATAACTATGGCTACACCTTC. Translated, it gives CASSRQGSRVDNYGYTF.

This clonotype was counted a few times. The chain links TRBV7-9 to TRBJ1-6; no firm D call. This CDR3 has 12 amino acids. Trimming took 1 base from V and 12 from J, leaving 7 bases between them. Germline loops: CDR1 SEHNR, CDR2 FQNEAQ (reference sequence). The CDR3 loop is CASSLVNGPLHF. The CDR3 DNA is TGTGCCAGCAGCTTAGTAAATGGACCCCTCCACTTT.

As to this clonotype: Since a much larger clone is just one base distant, this may be a read error. This chain links TRBV7-2 with TRBJ1-4, with 9 bases aligning to TRBD1. CDR1 SGHTA and CDR2 FQGNSA come from the germline V gene. This CDR3 comprises 16 residues. CDR3 sequence (DNA): TGTGACAGCAGCCCACAGGGGGCCAGGACTAATGAAAAACTGTTTTTT. Its protein is CDSSPQGARTNEKLFF.

The chain has TRBV12-5 and TRBJ2-7; D uncertain. This CDR3 contains 10 residues. V was cut by 6 bases and J by 6 bases, with 6 bases left in between. Germline CDR1 LGHNT, CDR2 FRNRAP. The CDR3 DNA is TGTGCTAGTGGCCGGAGCGAGCAGTACTTC. The encoded protein is CASGRSEQYF. Combining the CDR3 with reference TRBV12-5 and TRBJ2-7 gives the whole variable domain DARVTQTPRHKVTEMGQEVTMRCQPILGHNTVFWYRQTMMQGLELLAYFRNRAPLDDSGMPKDRFSAEMPDATLATLKIQPSEPRDSAVYFCASGRSEQYFGPGTRLTVT.

This chain uses TRBV28 with TRBJ2-3; 9 bases align to TRBD1. The CDR3 sequence is 15 residues long. Per germline, CDR1 MDHEN and CDR2 SYDVKM. Losses at the gene ends were 2 bases for V and 3 bases for J; bases not matched to a gene: 3. Here the CDR3 reads CASSLLDRGTDTQYF. The DNA for the CDR3 is TGTGCCAGCAGTTTACTGGACAGGGGAACAGATACGCAGTATTTT.

This clonotype was counted between two and nine times. The chain combines TRBV20-1 with TRBJ2-1, with D possibly being TRBD1 (6 bases). Between the trimmed V and J ends, which lost 0 bases and 4 bases, there was a span of 22 bases. The CDR3 has 18 amino acids. The germline gives CDR1 DFQATT, CDR2 SNEGSKA (reference sequence). CDR3 region: CSARDPISSGTQYNEQFF. For the CDR3, the DNA is TGCAGTGCTAGAGATCCCATATCTTCCGGGACACAATACAATGAGCAGTTCTTC.

This chain uses TRBV6-2 or TRBV6-3 with TRBJ2-3; D not certain. The CDR3 has 13 amino acids. Per the germline V gene, CDR1 is MNHEY and CDR2 is SVGEGT. V lost 7 bases, J lost 1 base, and 9 bases lay in between. CDR3 amino acids: CASKGLGTDTQYF. The CDR3 DNA follows: TGTGCCAGCAAAGGATTAGGCACAGATACGCAGTATTTT.

The CDR3 bases are TGTGCCAGCAGCTCCATGACAGGGGCTGGGGCCAACGTCCTGACTTTC. This gives the protein CASSSMTGAGANVLTF. V gene TRBV7-9 combines with J gene TRBJ2-6, with 8 bases lining up with TRBD1. Looked up from germline, CDR1 is SEHNR and CDR2 is FQNEAQ (reference sequence). There are 16 residues in the CDR3. Germline trimming cut 4 bases from V and 2 bases from J; bases unmatched to any gene: 4.

This clonotype is a singleton in its sample. The rearrangement joins TRBV6-1 to TRBJ1-5, with D hard to call. This CDR3 is 14 amino acids long. Germline-derived CDR1 and CDR2 are MNHNS and SASEGT. V lost 5 bases and J 1 base, leaving 9 bases between the germline ends. The CDR3 region is CASSYMRSNQPQHF. CDR3 nucleotides: TGTGCCAGCAGTTACATGCGGAGCAATCAGCCCCAGCATTTT.

This clonotype occurred a few times. V and J are TRBV20-1 and TRBJ2-4; possible D gene TRBD1, 6 bases. This CDR3 contains 13 residues. The germline V gene has CDR1 DFQATT and CDR2 SNEGSKA (reference sequence). Between the trimmed V and J ends, which lost 6 bases and 2 bases, there was a span of 11 bases. CDR3 coding DNA: TGCAGTGCCCCGGACAGAACCAAAAACATTCAGTACTTC. Amino acids: CSAPDRTKNIQYF.

The gene calls are TRBV20-1 and TRBJ2-5; D may be TRBD1 (6 bases). The CDR3 length is 15 residues. CDR1 and CDR2 from the germline V gene are DFQATT and SNEGSKA (reference sequence). V was clipped by 0 bases and J by 4 bases, with 15 bases between them. The CDR3: CSARDLAGAGETQYF. The CDR3 nucleotides read TGCAGTGCTAGAGATCTTGCAGGGGCTGGAGAGACCCAGTACTTC.

This clonotype was recorded many times. DNA of the CDR3: TGTGCCAGCAGCGCGCTAGCGGGGGAACCTCAAGAGACCCAGTACTTC. It codes for CASSALAGEPQETQYF. The chain is built from TRBV7-9 and TRBJ2-5; 10 bases line up with TRBD2. The CDR3 contains 16 residues. The ends lost 5 bases at V and 2 bases at J; junction bases unmatched: 8. Germline V gene sequence: CDR1 SEHNR, CDR2 FQNEAQ (reference sequence).

Many counts were recorded for this clonotype. This chain connects TRBV7-4 to TRBJ2-7, with 11 positions matching TRBD1. The CDR3 covers 16 residues. J gave up 2 bases and V 5 bases, and 8 bases lay outside the gene matches. From germline, CDR1 is SGHVT and CDR2 SQSDAQ. The CDR3 sequence: CASSPASGQGAYEQYF. The CDR3 region has the DNA TGTGCCAGCAGCCCCGCGTCGGGACAGGGGGCCTACGAGCAGTACTTC.

Ten or more counts support this clonotype. The chain has TRBV28 and TRBJ1-2; D gene ambiguous. Germline lookup yields CDR1 MDHEN and CDR2 SYDVKM. V was shortened by 2 bases and J by 3 bases, with 22 bases between the two germline ends. CDR3 size: 18 residues. CDR3 residues: CASSLNQVTAEMDYGYTF. DNA for the CDR3: TGTGCCAGCAGTTTAAACCAGGTAACGGCCGAGATGGACTATGGCTACACCTTC.

This CDR3 reads CASIPGGGLRVVEQFF. Here the CDR3 DNA reads TGTGCCAGCATTCCGGGGGGGGGCCTTAGGGTTGTTGAGCAGTTCTTC. The chain uses TRBV27 and TRBJ2-1; the match to TRBD2 covers 8 bases. Germline loops: CDR1 MNHEY, CDR2 SMNVEV (reference sequence). Unmatched junction bases numbered 17, after V lost 7 bases and J lost 9 bases. The CDR3 extends over 16 amino acids.

This clonotype was picked up a small number of times. This CDR3 is CASSLRVLEQFF. The CDR3 nucleotides read TGTGCCAGCAGTTTACGGGTTCTTGAGCAGTTCTTC. The rearrangement joins TRBV12-3 or TRBV12-4 to TRBJ2-1, with D unresolved. V lost 2 bases and J 9 bases, leaving 8 bases between the germline ends. CDR3 size: 12 residues.

The rearrangement joins TRBV9 to TRBJ2-7, with 8 nucleotides matching TRBD1. Germline-derived CDR1 and CDR2 are SGDLS and YYNGEE. This CDR3 has 15 amino acids. This CDR3 is CVSSRTGTGFEEQYV. The CDR3 DNA follows: TGTGTCAGCAGCAGGACCGGGACAGGCTTCGAGGAGCAGTACGTC.

This clonotype was counted many times. The chain combines TRBV28 with TRBJ2-3; D is uncertain. V shed 4 bases and J shed 1 base, with 12 bases lying between them. Germline V CDR1 and CDR2: MDHEN, SYDVKM. The CDR3 length is 15 residues. The CDR3 DNA reads TGTGCCAGCAGTTCCGGTTACCTACGCACAGATACGCAGTATTTT. The encoded protein is CASSSGYLRTDTQYF.